Listed below are T cell receptor beta chains from one sample, sequenced in a study of type 1 regulatory T cells. TCRdb redid the calling of the reads with MiXCR, one entry per CDR3 protein. The sample consists of approximately 77,000 distinct CDR3 sequences, less than 25% of them appearing once. No cognate antigen is known for these TCRs. The specimen sequenced was cultured type 1 regulatory T (Tr1) cells, either the whole culture or a sorted fraction (not recorded which). Receptor source: a human donor in good health. The conserved cysteine and the conserved F or W are not part of the CDR3 here. Fields, in order: V gene, J gene, CDR3 protein.

>TRBV6-5|TRBJ2-1
ASSYGTRSYNEQF
>TRBV20-1|TRBJ2-7
SAEDRASSYEQY
>TRBV11-2|TRBJ2-2
ASSLETGTTGELF
>TRBV5-1|TRBJ2-7
ASSLGTSTHEQY
>TRBV29-1|TRBJ1-2
SVGDTQGYT
>TRBV20-1|TRBJ1-5
SAERGFNQPQH
>TRBV9|TRBJ2-1
TSSRTSGSYNEQF
>TRBV9|TRBJ2-2
ASSVGSVPSTGELF
>TRBV5-6|TRBJ1-3
ASSLGERRLSGNTIY
>TRBV27|TRBJ2-5
ASSPSQSQETQY
>TRBV7-6|TRBJ2-1
ASRRLAGDGYNEQF
>TRBV27|TRBJ2-4
ASSLAGIKNIQY
>TRBV4-1|TRBJ2-1
ASSQEQGWVEQF
>TRBV11-3|TRBJ2-2
ASSLSEGGLF
>TRBV30|TRBJ1-4
AWRTAEKLF
>TRBV20-1|TRBJ2-3
SAGAGATDTQY
>TRBV9|TRBJ1-2
ASSPGFNYGYT
>TRBV5-1|TRBJ1-2
ASSLATGDGYT
>TRBV29-1|TRBJ2-3
SETGLAGDTQY
>TRBV7-8|TRBJ1-5
ASSGRGGTSNQPQH
>TRBV12-3/TRBV12-4|TRBJ1-5
ASSPTGDGQPQH
>TRBV18|TRBJ2-5
ASSYGTQETQY
>TRBV5-1|TRBJ2-1
ASSFGRTGDEQF
>TRBV20-1|TRBJ1-5
SASWKGGNQPQH
>TRBV5-1|TRBJ2-3
ASSLLRDRTDTQY
>TRBV18|TRBJ2-7
ASSQQVTYEQY
>TRBV30|TRBJ1-6
AWMGNGRSPLH
>TRBV20-1|TRBJ2-7
SARVLAGVGEQY
>TRBV19|TRBJ1-5
ASSPTQGASNQPQH
>TRBV7-2|TRBJ2-5
ASSAVARKETQY
>TRBV4-3|TRBJ2-5
ASSQTSGVSGTQY
>TRBV20-1|TRBJ2-1
SASSVLKGNEQF
>TRBV9|TRBJ2-1
ASTRGRGSYNEQF
>TRBV20-1|TRBJ2-5
SARPPGRETQY
>TRBV5-1|TRBJ1-2
ASSRDRGNYGYT
>TRBV5-1|TRBJ2-7
ASSWGTGKNEQY
>TRBV29-1|TRBJ2-2
SVEGPTGELF
>TRBV20-1|TRBJ2-1
SASLNVQF
>TRBV20-1|TRBJ2-2
SARIRQGASPTGELF
>TRBV13|TRBJ1-3
ASSRAGTRGNTIY
>TRBV9|TRBJ2-2
ASSTRLIPGELF
>TRBV5-1|TRBJ2-1
ASSLGREREQF
>TRBV5-1|TRBJ2-2
ASSPHRGPTGELF
>TRBV18|TRBJ1-1
ASSPLGAGNTEAF
>TRBV5-1|TRBJ2-3
ASSSLGSTWADTQY
>TRBV5-1|TRBJ1-2
ASSSDGEGLYGYT
>TRBV5-5|TRBJ1-2
ASSSGSNYGYT
>TRBV24-1|TRBJ1-1
ATSDLYEAF
>TRBV28|TRBJ2-5
ASSQETQY
>TRBV5-6|TRBJ2-1
ASSYTGDYNEQF